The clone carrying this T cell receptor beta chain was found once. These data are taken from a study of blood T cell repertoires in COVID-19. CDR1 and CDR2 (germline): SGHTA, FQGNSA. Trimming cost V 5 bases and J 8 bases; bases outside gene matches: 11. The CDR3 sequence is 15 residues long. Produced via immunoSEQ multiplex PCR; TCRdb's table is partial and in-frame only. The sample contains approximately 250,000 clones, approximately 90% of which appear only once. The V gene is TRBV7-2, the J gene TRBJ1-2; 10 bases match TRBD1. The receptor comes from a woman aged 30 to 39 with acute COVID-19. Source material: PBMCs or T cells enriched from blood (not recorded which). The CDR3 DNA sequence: TGTGCCAGCAGCCTCCGAGGACAGGGGGAGGGCGGCTACACCTTC. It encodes CASSLRGQGEGGYTF.